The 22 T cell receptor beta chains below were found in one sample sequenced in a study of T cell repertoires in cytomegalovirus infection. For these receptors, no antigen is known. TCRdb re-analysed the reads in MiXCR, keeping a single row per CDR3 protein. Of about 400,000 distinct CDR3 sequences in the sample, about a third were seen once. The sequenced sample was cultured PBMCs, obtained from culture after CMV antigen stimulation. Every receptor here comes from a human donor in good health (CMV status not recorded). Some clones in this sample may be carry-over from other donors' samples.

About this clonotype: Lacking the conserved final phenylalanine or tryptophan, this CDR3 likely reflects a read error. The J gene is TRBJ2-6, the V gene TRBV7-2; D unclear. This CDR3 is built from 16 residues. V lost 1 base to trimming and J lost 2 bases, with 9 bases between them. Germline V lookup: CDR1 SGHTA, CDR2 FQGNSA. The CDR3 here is CASSLVRVAGANVLTS. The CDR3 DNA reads TGTGCCAGCAGCTTAGTAAGGGTGGCTGGGGCCAACGTCCTGACTTCC.

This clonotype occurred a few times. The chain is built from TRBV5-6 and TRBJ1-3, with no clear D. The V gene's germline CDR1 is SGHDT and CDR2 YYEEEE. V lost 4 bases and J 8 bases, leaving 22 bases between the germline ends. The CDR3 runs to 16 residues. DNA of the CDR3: TGTGCCAGCAGCCTGGCGGGGATTACTCTTCTGGACACCATATATTTT. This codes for CASSLAGITLLDTIYF.

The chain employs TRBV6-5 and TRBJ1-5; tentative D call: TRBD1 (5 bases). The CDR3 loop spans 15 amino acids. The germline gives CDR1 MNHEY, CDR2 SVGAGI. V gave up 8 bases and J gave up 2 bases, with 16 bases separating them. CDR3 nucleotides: TGTGCCAGCGGAAAAGGGGAGTATGGCAATCAGCCCCAGCATTTT. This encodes CASGKGEYGNQPQHF.

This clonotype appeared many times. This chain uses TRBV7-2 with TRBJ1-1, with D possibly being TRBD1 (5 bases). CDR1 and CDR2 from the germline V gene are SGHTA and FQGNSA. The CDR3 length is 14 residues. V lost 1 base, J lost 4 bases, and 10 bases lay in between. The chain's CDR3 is CASSLVGGPTEAFF. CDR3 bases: TGTGCCAGCAGCTTAGTTGGGGGTCCCACTGAAGCTTTCTTT.

The CDR3 region has the DNA TGTGCCAGCCGTTCCCGCAGCGCGGGAGGCTATAGCACAGATACGCAGTATTTT. It is translated as CASRSRSAGGYSTDTQYF. This chain links TRBV27 with TRBJ2-3, with 8 bases aligning to TRBD2. Trimming removed 8 bases from V and 0 bases from J; junction bases left unmatched: 16. Germline loops: CDR1 MNHEY, CDR2 SMNVEV (reference sequence). The CDR3 covers 18 residues.

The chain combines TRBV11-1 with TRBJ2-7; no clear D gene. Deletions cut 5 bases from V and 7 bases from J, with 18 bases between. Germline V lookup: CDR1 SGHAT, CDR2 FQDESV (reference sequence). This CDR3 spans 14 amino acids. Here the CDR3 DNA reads TGTGCCAGCAGCCAGGTGCGGCTTTTGGGTGAGCAGTACTTC. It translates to CASSQVRLLGEQYF.

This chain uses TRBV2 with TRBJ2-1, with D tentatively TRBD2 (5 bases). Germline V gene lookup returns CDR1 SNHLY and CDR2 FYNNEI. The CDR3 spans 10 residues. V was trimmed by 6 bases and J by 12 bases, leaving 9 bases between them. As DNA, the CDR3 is TGTGCCAGCAGGGGAGCCAGGCAGTTCTTC. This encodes CASRGARQFF.

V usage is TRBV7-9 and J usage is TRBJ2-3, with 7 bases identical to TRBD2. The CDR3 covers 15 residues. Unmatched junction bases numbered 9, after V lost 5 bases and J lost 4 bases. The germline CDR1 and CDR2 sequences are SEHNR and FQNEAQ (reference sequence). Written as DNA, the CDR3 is TGTGCCAGCAGCCTGAGGACTAGTGTCGCAGATACGCAGTATTTT. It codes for CASSLRTSVADTQYF.

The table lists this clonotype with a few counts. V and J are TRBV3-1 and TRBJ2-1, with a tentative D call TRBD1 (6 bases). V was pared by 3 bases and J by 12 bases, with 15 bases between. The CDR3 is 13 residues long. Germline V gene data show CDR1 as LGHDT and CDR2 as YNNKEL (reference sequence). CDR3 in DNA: TGTGCCAGCAGCCAGAACAGGGAACAGGGGCAGTTCTTC. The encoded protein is CASSQNREQGQFF.

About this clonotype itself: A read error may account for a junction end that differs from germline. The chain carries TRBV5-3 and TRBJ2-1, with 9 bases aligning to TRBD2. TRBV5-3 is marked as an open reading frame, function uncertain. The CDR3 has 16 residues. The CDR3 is CASSFRLAGWVPEQFF. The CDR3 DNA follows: TGTGCCAGCAGCTTCCGTCTAGCGGGATGGGTCCCGGAGCAGTTCTTC.

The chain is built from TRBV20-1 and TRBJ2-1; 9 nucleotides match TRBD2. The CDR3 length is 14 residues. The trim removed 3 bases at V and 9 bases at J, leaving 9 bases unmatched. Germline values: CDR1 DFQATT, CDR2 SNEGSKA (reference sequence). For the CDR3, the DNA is TGCAGTGCTAGGCGAGCGGGAGCGGGGGGTGAGCAGTTCTTC. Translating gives CSARRAGAGGEQFF.

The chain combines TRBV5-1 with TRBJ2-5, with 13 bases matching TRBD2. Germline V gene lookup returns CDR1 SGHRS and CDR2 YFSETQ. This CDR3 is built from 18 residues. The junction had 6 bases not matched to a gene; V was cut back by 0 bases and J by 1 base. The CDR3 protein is CASSLERGTSGIQETQYF. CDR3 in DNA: TGCGCCAGCAGCTTGGAACGCGGGACTAGCGGGATCCAAGAGACCCAGTACTTC.

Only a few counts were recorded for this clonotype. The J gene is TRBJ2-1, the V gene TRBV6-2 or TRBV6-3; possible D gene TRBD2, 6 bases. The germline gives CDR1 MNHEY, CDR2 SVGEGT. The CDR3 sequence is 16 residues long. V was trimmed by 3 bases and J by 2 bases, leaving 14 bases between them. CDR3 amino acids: CASSYLEAGPYNEQFF. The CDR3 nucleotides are TGTGCCAGCAGTTATCTTGAAGCGGGCCCCTACAATGAGCAGTTCTTC.

The CDR3 here is CASSYDAGASYGYTF. The CDR3 nucleotides are TGTGCCAGCAGTTACGACGCTGGGGCCTCCTATGGCTACACCTTC. This chain connects TRBV6-5 to TRBJ1-2; D might be TRBD1 (5 bases). CDR1 and CDR2 (germline): MNHEY, SVGAGI. The V gene lost 2 bases and the J gene lost 4 bases, with 14 bases spanning the gap. CDR3 length: 15 residues.

The CDR3 DNA sequence: TGCGCCAGCAGCCCCTTCTACGAGCAGTACTTC. Protein sequence: CASSPFYEQYF. V is TRBV5-1 and J is TRBJ2-7; no clear D. The CDR3 totals 11 residues. Germline CDR1 and CDR2: SGHRS and YFSETQ. V was pared by 4 bases and J by 3 bases, with 5 bases between.

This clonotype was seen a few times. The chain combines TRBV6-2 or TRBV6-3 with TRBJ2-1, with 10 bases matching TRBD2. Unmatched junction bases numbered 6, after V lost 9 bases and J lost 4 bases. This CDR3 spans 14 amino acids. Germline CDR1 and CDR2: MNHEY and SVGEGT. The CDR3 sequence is CASRLAGGYNEQFF. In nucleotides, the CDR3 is TGTGCCAGTCGACTAGCGGGTGGATACAATGAGCAGTTCTTC.

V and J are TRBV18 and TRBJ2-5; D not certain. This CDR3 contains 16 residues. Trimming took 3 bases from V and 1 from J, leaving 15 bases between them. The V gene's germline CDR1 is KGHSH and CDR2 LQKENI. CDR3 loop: CASSPSTPGPQETQYF. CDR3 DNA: TGTGCCAGCTCACCCTCCACCCCGGGCCCCCAAGAGACCCAGTACTTC.

CDR3 loop: CASSLVAGGLGYTF. DNA of the CDR3: TGTGCCAGCAGCTTAGTGGCGGGGGGACTTGGCTACACCTTC. The J gene is TRBJ1-2, the V gene TRBV7-8; TRBD1 might be the D (5 bases). Looked up from germline, CDR1 is SGHVS and CDR2 is FQNEAQ. There are 14 residues in the CDR3. The germline V and J ends were trimmed by 1 base and 7 bases, with 13 bases remaining between them.

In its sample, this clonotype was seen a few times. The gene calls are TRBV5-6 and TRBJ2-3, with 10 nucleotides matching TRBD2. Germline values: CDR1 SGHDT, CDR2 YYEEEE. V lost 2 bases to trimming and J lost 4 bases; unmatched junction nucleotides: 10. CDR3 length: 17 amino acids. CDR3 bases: TGTGCCAGCAGCTTCCGTTCTAGCGGGAGACATGCAGATACGCAGTATTTT. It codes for CASSFRSSGRHADTQYF. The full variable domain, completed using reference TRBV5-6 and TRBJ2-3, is DAGVTQSPTHLIKTRGQQVTLRCSPKSGHDTVSWYQQALGQGPQFIFQYYEEEERQRGNFPDRFSGHQFPNYSSELNVNALLLGDSALYLCASSFRSSGRHADTQYFGPGTRLTVL.

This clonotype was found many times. The CDR3 DNA reads as TGTGCCAGCAGCTTCTCAGCTAGCGGGAGTTACGAGCAGTACTTC. Protein sequence: CASSFSASGSYEQYF. The genes are TRBV7-2 and TRBJ2-7; 10 bases agree with TRBD2. CDR1 is SGHTA and CDR2 is FQGNSA in the germline V gene. This CDR3 has 15 residues. The V gene end was trimmed by 3 bases and the J gene end by 4 bases; junction bases not matched to a gene: 6. Drawing the rest from reference TRBV7-2 and TRBJ2-7, the complete variable domain is GAGVSQSPSNKVTEKGKDVELRCDPISGHTALYWYRQSLGQGLEFLIYFQGNSAPDKSGLPSDRFSAERTGGSVSTLTIQRTQQEDSAVYLCASSFSASGSYEQYFGPGTRLTVT.

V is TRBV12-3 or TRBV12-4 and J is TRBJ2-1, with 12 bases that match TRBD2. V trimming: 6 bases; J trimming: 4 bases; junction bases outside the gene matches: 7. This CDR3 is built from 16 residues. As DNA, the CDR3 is TGTGCCAGCAGCCCGACTAGCGGGAGTCGTTACAATGAGCAGTTCTTC. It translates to CASSPTSGSRYNEQFF.

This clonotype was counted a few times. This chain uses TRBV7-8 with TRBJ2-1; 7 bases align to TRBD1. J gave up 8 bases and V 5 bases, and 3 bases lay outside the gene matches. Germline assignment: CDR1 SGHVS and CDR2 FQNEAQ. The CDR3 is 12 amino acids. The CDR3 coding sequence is TGTGCCAGCAGCCGACAGGGACATGAGCAGTTCTTC. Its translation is CASSRQGHEQFF.